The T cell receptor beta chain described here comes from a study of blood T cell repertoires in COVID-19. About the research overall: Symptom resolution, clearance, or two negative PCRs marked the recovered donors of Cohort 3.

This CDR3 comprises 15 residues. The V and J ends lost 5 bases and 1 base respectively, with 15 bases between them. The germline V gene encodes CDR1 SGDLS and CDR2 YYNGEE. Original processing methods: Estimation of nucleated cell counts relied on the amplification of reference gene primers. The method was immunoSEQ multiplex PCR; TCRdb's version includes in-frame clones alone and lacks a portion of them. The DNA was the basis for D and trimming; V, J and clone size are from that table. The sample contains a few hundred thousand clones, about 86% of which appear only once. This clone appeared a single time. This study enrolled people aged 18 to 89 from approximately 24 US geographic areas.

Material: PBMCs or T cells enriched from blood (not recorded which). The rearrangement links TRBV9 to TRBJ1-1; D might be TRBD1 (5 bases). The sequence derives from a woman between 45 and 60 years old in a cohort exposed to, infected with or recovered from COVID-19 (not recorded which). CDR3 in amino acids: CASSFSGRGNTEAFF. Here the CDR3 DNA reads TGTGCCAGCAGTTTTTCGGGGAGGGGGAACACTGAAGCTTTCTTT.